The T cell receptor (beta chain) described here comes from a study of cytomegalovirus exposure and HLA in healthy donors. In the study overall: As released early, the data held roughly 85 million unique TCRs from HLA-typed donors.

Vbeta (60) and Jbeta (13) primers were used in the PCR. Using immunoSEQ multiplex PCR, the repertoire was profiled, and TCRdb retains in-frame clones only, with some absent. The repertoire holds around 150,000 clones, about 70% seen once, with about 3.1% in the top ten. With regard to this clone: Antigen specificity is unknown.

Overall study findings and caveats: The productive fraction for most TCR beta V segments was about 90% or about 30% in an earlier analysis. The authors later found HLA-associated TCR beta chains more clonally expanded than equally common others. The sole available immune exposure information was CMV serostatus.

V lost 6 bases to trimming and J lost 2 bases; unmatched junction nucleotides: 5. CDR3 size: 15 residues. The germline CDR1 and CDR2 sequences are SGHTA and FQGNSA. The chain joins TRBV7-2 to TRBJ2-1; 9 nucleotides agree with TRBD2. The sequencing sample was made of PBMCs. The TCR originated in a man in his forties in good health and CMV-seronegative. The CDR3 region has the DNA TGTGCCAGCAGACGCAGCGGGAGGCCCTACAATGAGCAGTTCTTC. Translating gives CASRRSGRPYNEQFF. Full variable domain (missing parts from reference TRBV7-2 and TRBJ2-1): GAGVSQSPSNKVTEKGKDVELRCDPISGHTALYWYRQSLGQGLEFLIYFQGNSAPDKSGLPSDRFSAERTGGSVSTLTIQRTQQEDSAVYLCASRRSGRPYNEQFFGPGTRLTVL.